These T cell receptor beta chains were read from a single sample in a study of blood T cell repertoires in COVID-19. The table came from immunoSEQ multiplex PCR; TCRdb's copy has only in-frame clones and leaves some out. The sample has roughly 70,000 clones; 90% are singletons. Sequenced input: peripheral blood. The receptors come from a man aged 45-65 years with COVID-19, enrolled during active disease. Both conserved end residues are part of each CDR3. Each record gives: CDR3 DNA, CDR3 protein, CDR3 length, clone size, J gene, D gene, V gene. The D gene is left open where the match is weak. Only part of the rows carry a size: once, few, many, or a class if the clone is expanded.

TGTGCCAGCAGAGGCGGGGGACAGGGGTGGATCGCCTACAATGAGCAGTTCTTC	CASRGGGQGWIAYNEQFF	18	.	TRBJ2-1	TRBD1	TRBV28
TGTGCCAGTAGTACCCTAGCGGGAGATCCTTCCGAGCAGTACTTC	CASSTLAGDPSEQYF	15	.	TRBJ2-7	TRBD2	TRBV19
TGCGCCAGCAGCCCCGACGGACAGACGCTAACGCGGGAGCAGTACTTC	CASSPDGQTLTREQYF	16	.	TRBJ2-7	.	TRBV5-1
TGTGCCAGCAGCCAGGGTCGGGGGACCGGGGAGCTGTTTTTT	CASSQGRGTGELFF	14	.	TRBJ2-2	.	TRBV3-1/TRBV3-2
TGTGCCAGCAGTTCCCGACAGTATGATCAGCCCCAGCATTTT	CASSSRQYDQPQHF	14	.	TRBJ1-5	.	TRBV27
TGTGCCACCTCCCTTTACAATGAGCAGTTCTTC	CATSLYNEQFF	11	.	TRBJ2-1	.	TRBV24-1
TGTGCCAGTAGTAGAGGGAATCATCAGCCCCAGCATTTT	CASSRGNHQPQHF	13	few	TRBJ1-5	.	TRBV19
TGTGCCAGCAGCTCCCGGGTCGGTGCAGATACGCAGTATTTT	CASSSRVGADTQYF	14	once	TRBJ2-3	.	TRBV9
TGCGCCAGCAGCTTGCTTGGCCTCGGCGAACTCGGGTTTACTGGGGCCAACGTCCTGACTTTC	CASSLLGLGELGFTGANVLTF	21	.	TRBJ2-6	.	TRBV5-1
TGTGCCAGCAGCCAAGATTGGAGTACAGATACGCAGTATTTT	CASSQDWSTDTQYF	14	.	TRBJ2-3	.	TRBV4-2
TGTGCCAGCAGCTTAACTGGCAGGGTAAATCAGCCCCAGCATTTT	CASSLTGRVNQPQHF	15	.	TRBJ1-5	.	TRBV7-2
TGCGCCAGCAGCCATAAGACCCCCACTAGCGGGAGCTCCTACGAGCAGTACTTC	CASSHKTPTSGSSYEQYF	18	.	TRBJ2-7	TRBD2	TRBV4-1
TGTGCCAGCAGTTTACTGCGGACAGGGGGTTCTGAGCAGTACTTC	CASSLLRTGGSEQYF	15	.	TRBJ2-7	TRBD1	TRBV28
TGTGCCAGTTCCAGGGGGAACCTAGATGGAAACACCATATATTTT	CASSRGNLDGNTIYF	15	.	TRBJ1-3	TRBD1	TRBV19
TGTGCCAGCAGCTTATCAGCGGGGGCCCAAGAGACCCAGTACTTC	CASSLSAGAQETQYF	15	.	TRBJ2-5	TRBD2	TRBV7-9
TGTGCCAGCAGTGATTATCTAGCGGGAGTATCCGGGGAGCTGTTTTTT	CASSDYLAGVSGELFF	16	.	TRBJ2-2	TRBD2	TRBV2
TGCGCCAGCAGTCAACCAAGCGTCTATAGCAATCAGCCCCAGCATTTT	CASSQPSVYSNQPQHF	16	.	TRBJ1-5	.	TRBV23-1
TGCGCCAGCAGCCAGACCGGGACAGGGGGAGAGCAGTACTTC	CASSQTGTGGEQYF	14	.	TRBJ2-7	TRBD1	TRBV4-1
TGTGCCAGCAGTTGGAGGGGGCAGACAGATACGCAGTATTTT	CASSWRGQTDTQYF	14	.	TRBJ2-3	.	TRBV6-5
TGTGCCAAAGTACAGGGCGGGAGAAACACCGGGGAGCTGTTTTTT	CAKVQGGRNTGELFF	15	.	TRBJ2-2	.	TRBV27
TGCGCCAGCAGCCCTCGGACTAGCGGGAGTTACCGGGAGCTGTTTTTT	CASSPRTSGSYRELFF	16	.	TRBJ2-2	TRBD2	TRBV5-1
TGTGCCAGCAGTGACAGTTTAAGGACTGAAGCTTTCTTT	CASSDSLRTEAFF	13	few	TRBJ1-1	.	TRBV27
TGTGCCAGCAGCCCGGACAGGGGATACACTGAAGCTTTCTTT	CASSPDRGYTEAFF	14	.	TRBJ1-1	TRBD1	TRBV27
TGCAGCGTTGAGGGACTAGCGGGCAATGAGCAGTTCTTC	CSVEGLAGNEQFF	13	.	TRBJ2-1	TRBD2	TRBV29-1
TGTGCCAGCAGCCGCACACAGTCGAGCTCTGGAAACACCATATATTTT	CASSRTQSSSGNTIYF	16	.	TRBJ1-3	.	TRBV3-1/TRBV3-2
TGTGCCACCAGCAGAGACGGAGATAATGAAAAACTGTTTTTT	CATSRDGDNEKLFF	14	.	TRBJ1-4	.	TRBV15
TGTGCCAGCAGCTTATATAGCGGCAATGAGCAGTTCTTC	CASSLYSGNEQFF	13	.	TRBJ2-1	.	TRBV7-2
TGTGCCAGCAGCCAAGATATAGCGGGAGCCGTGAAGCAGTACTTC	CASSQDIAGAVKQYF	15	.	TRBJ2-7	TRBD2	TRBV3-1/TRBV3-2
TGTGCTAGTGGGGGCGTCGGGGAGCTGTTTTTT	CASGGVGELFF	11	.	TRBJ2-2	.	TRBV12-5
TGTGCCAGCAGGCGGGACAGCCTGAATGAAAAACTGTTTTTT	CASRRDSLNEKLFF	14	.	TRBJ1-4	TRBD1	TRBV6-5
TGTGCCAGCAGCCGACTCGGAGGCGGCAACACTGAAGCTTTCTTT	CASSRLGGGNTEAFF	15	.	TRBJ1-1	.	TRBV7-3
TGTGCCAGCAGCCTACTAGCGAGCTCCTACAATGAGCAGTTCTTC	CASSLLASSYNEQFF	15	.	TRBJ2-1	TRBD2	TRBV14
TGTGCCAGCAGCTTCTCAAGCGGGAGGGACCATGAGCAGTTCTTC	CASSFSSGRDHEQFF	15	.	TRBJ2-1	TRBD2	TRBV11-2
TGTGCCAGCAGCCTTCCATTAGCGGGAGGAGAGACCCAGTACTTC	CASSLPLAGGETQYF	15	.	TRBJ2-5	TRBD2	TRBV7-2
TGTGCCATCCAAGGGACAGGGAAAGCCGAGCAGTACTTC	CAIQGTGKAEQYF	13	.	TRBJ2-7	TRBD1	TRBV10-3
TGCAGCGTTGTTATCAGCACAGATACGCAGTATTTT	CSVVISTDTQYF	12	.	TRBJ2-3	.	TRBV29-1
TGCGCCAGCAGCCTTCTGACAGGGGGCTCGAATTCACCCCTCCACTTT	CASSLLTGGSNSPLHF	16	.	TRBJ1-6	TRBD1	TRBV5-1
TGTGCCAGCAGTTACCTACAGGGCGATGGCTACACCTTC	CASSYLQGDGYTF	13	.	TRBJ1-2	.	TRBV6-5
TGTGCCAGCAGCTTGCCATTAGCGGGAGTCAAAGAGACCCAGTACTTC	CASSLPLAGVKETQYF	16	.	TRBJ2-5	TRBD2	TRBV5-4
TGTGCCAGCAGCCCCGTGGACAGGGGGCTTGTATTCTATGGCTACACCTTC	CASSPVDRGLVFYGYTF	17	.	TRBJ1-2	TRBD1	TRBV2
TGTGCCAGCAGCTTAGAAGCGGGAGGGACGGATGAGCAGTTCTTC	CASSLEAGGTDEQFF	15	.	TRBJ2-1	TRBD2	TRBV11-3
TGCGCCAGCAGCTTGGTAGGCGGGATCTCCTACAATGAGCAGTTCTTC	CASSLVGGISYNEQFF	16	.	TRBJ2-1	.	TRBV5-1
TGCGCCAGCAGCTTACTAGGCGATGAGCAGTTCTTC	CASSLLGDEQFF	12	.	TRBJ2-1	.	TRBV4-3
TGTGCCAGCAGTTTAGAAGGACAGGGGTCCGAGCAGTACTTC	CASSLEGQGSEQYF	14	.	TRBJ2-7	TRBD1	TRBV27
TGTGCCAGCAGCTCCGGACAGGGCCAAAACATTCAGTACTTC	CASSSGQGQNIQYF	14	.	TRBJ2-4	TRBD1	TRBV5-6
TGTGCCAGCAGTGACAGGAGGACAGGGAAGGGCGAGCAGTACTTC	CASSDRRTGKGEQYF	15	.	TRBJ2-7	TRBD1	TRBV6-1
TGTGCCAGCTCACCACTAGCGGGAGTTGGTACGCAGTATTTT	CASSPLAGVGTQYF	14	.	TRBJ2-3	TRBD2	TRBV18
TGTGCCAGCAGTTACCTTCAGGGAGGGGGTGGCATTCAGTACTTC	CASSYLQGGGGIQYF	15	.	TRBJ2-4	.	TRBV6-2/TRBV6-3
TGTGCCAGCTCACCAAGGGGGCCTGGATCCGACAATGAGCAGTTCTTC	CASSPRGPGSDNEQFF	16	.	TRBJ2-1	TRBD1	TRBV18
TGCAGTGCTACCAACCGGGACTACGATTTCTTC	CSATNRDYDFF	11	once	TRBJ2-1	TRBD2	TRBV20-1
TGTGCCAGCATAGGGGACAGGGGGACCAGTACCGGGCTGTTTTTT	CASIGDRGTSTGLFF	15	.	TRBJ2-2	TRBD1	TRBV2
TGTGCCAGCAGTCCGGGGACAGGGCGAGGGAATGAAGCTTTCTTT	CASSPGTGRGNEAFF	15	.	TRBJ1-1	TRBD1	TRBV6-5
TGTGCCACCAGCAGGCTCCTAACAGGGAGCACTGAAGCTTTCTTT	CATSRLLTGSTEAFF	15	.	TRBJ1-1	.	TRBV15